Following are 10 T cell receptor beta chains from one sample sequenced in a study of blood T cell repertoires in COVID-19. Clones were sequenced by immunoSEQ multiplex PCR, and TCRdb holds only the in-frame ones, with some missing. The repertoire includes about 280,000 clones, approximately 91% of them detected once, and 0.9% to 1% sits in the top ten. The sequenced sample was peripheral blood. The receptors originated from a woman aged 40 to 50 who had recovered from COVID-19.

The V and J genes are TRBV19 and TRBJ2-7; 10 nucleotides agree with TRBD1. CDR3 length: 14 residues. V shed 9 bases, J shed 3 bases, and the junction held 8 bases outside the gene matches. Looked up from germline, CDR1 is LNHDA and CDR2 is SQIVND (reference sequence). CDR3 nucleotides: TGTGCCAGCACGACCGGGACAGGGGTCTACGAGCAGTACTTC. This codes for CASTTGTGVYEQYF.

Comments on this clone: The sample holds other DNA sequences that translate to the same CDR3. The rearrangement uses TRBV28 and TRBJ1-5; tentative D call: TRBD1 (6 bases). Germline V gives CDR1 MDHEN, CDR2 SYDVKM. Trimming cost V 3 bases and J 1 base, with 10 bases left between them. The CDR3 has 15 amino acids. CDR3 protein: CASSFTRGSNQPQHF. For the CDR3, the DNA is TGTGCCAGCAGTTTCACCAGGGGAAGCAATCAGCCCCAGCATTTT.

The chain is built from TRBV12-3 or TRBV12-4 and TRBJ2-7; 7 bases match TRBD1. The CDR3 has 13 amino acids. With 6 bases clipped from V and 2 bases from J, the junction kept 4 bases outside the gene matches. The CDR3 DNA reads TGTGCCAGCAGCCGACAGGGAACCTACGAGCAGTACTTC. Protein: CASSRQGTYEQYF.

As concerns this clone: The identical CDR3 is also encoded by other nucleotide sequences in the sample. In DNA form, the CDR3 reads TGTGCCAGCAGTTATTCCAGGAACACTGAAGCTTTCTTT. Translated, it gives CASSYSRNTEAFF. The genes are TRBV6-5 and TRBJ1-1; D is ambiguous. The CDR3 is 13 amino acids. CDR1 is MNHEY and CDR2 is SVGAGI in the germline V gene. The ends were cut back, 3 bases at V and 1 base at J, with 6 bases in the middle.

The chain carries TRBV11-2 and TRBJ2-7, with D tentatively TRBD1 (6 bases). Germline CDR1 is SGHAT and CDR2 is FQNNGV. The V gene lost 5 bases and the J gene lost 3 bases, with 14 bases spanning the gap. This CDR3 has 14 amino acids. The chain's CDR3 is CASSPDRAYYEQYF. CDR3 bases: TGTGCCAGCAGCCCGGACAGAGCATACTACGAGCAGTACTTC.

This chain connects TRBV19 to TRBJ1-3; TRBD1 might be the D (5 bases). CDR3 length equals 15 residues. V gave up 6 bases and J gave up 0 bases, with 12 bases separating them. Germline CDR1 and CDR2: LNHDA and SQIVND (reference sequence). The CDR3 sequence: CASRSDRNSGNTIYF. CDR3 sequence (DNA): TGTGCCAGTAGGTCCGACAGAAACTCTGGAAACACCATATATTTT.

This chain uses TRBV7-6 with TRBJ2-1, with a weak D call TRBD2 (6 bases). Trimming removed 1 base at V and 8 bases at J, with 21 bases between. The CDR3 has 17 amino acids. Germline CDR1 SGHVS, CDR2 FNYEAQ. CDR3 in DNA: TGTGCCAGCAGCTTAGAAGCCCCGGGCGGCGGGATGTATGAGCAGTTCTTC. This codes for CASSLEAPGGGMYEQFF.

The table lists this clone with a count of one. This chain connects TRBV20-1 to TRBJ1-2; TRBD1 might be the D (6 bases). Trimming shortened V by 3 bases and J by 1 base, and 18 bases separated the two germline ends. Germline CDR1 DFQATT, CDR2 SNEGSKA (reference sequence). The CDR3 runs to 16 residues. CDR3 amino acids: CSASEGWGPVNYGYTF. The DNA for the CDR3 is TGCAGTGCTAGTGAGGGGTGGGGGCCGGTTAACTATGGCTACACCTTC.

The chain couples TRBV19 to TRBJ2-5; 9 nucleotides line up with TRBD2. The germline V gene has CDR1 LNHDA and CDR2 SQIVND (reference sequence). J gave up 5 bases and V 3 bases, and 7 bases lay outside the gene matches. The CDR3 length is 15 residues. The CDR3 protein is CASSILAGGPETQYF. The CDR3 DNA reads as TGTGCCAGTAGTATTCTTGCGGGAGGGCCGGAGACCCAGTACTTC.

This clone came up once. The rearrangement uses TRBV28 and TRBJ2-7; TRBD1 matches at 10 bases. With V trimmed by 4 bases and J by 5 bases, 8 bases remained unmatched. The CDR3 is 15 residues long. Germline V gene data show CDR1 as MDHEN and CDR2 as SYDVKM. CDR3: CASSSATGGAHEQYF. The CDR3 DNA is TGTGCCAGCAGTTCAGCGACAGGGGGCGCCCACGAGCAGTACTTC.